This T cell receptor (beta chain) was profiled in a study of persistence of HIV-infected CD4 T cells. V dropped 4 bases and J dropped 2 bases, with 13 bases sitting between them. This CDR3 is built from 14 residues. CDR1 GTSNPN and CDR2 SVGIG come from the germline V gene (reference sequence). As to this clone: Its antigen is not identified.

An overlapping HIV-1 Gag peptide pool stimulated these cells at 1 ug/peptide/mL. Sorted nonresponding memory CD4+ T cells were CD40L-negative, CD69-negative, CD45RO-high. The immunoSEQ assay was version 4, run in survey mode. The assay was immunoSEQ multiplex PCR, and TCRdb's table has in-frame clones only and misses some. The sample consists of roughly 32,000 clones, around 82% of them appearing once. This material consisted of CD4+ T cells sorted from PBMCs after approximately 18-hour stimulation, taken from a patient who received antiretroviral therapy. This TCR came from an adult woman with HIV who was CMV-seropositive. The chain joins TRBV30 to TRBJ2-3; the D call may be TRBD1 or TRBD2 (5 bases each). CDR3 sequence (DNA): TGTGCCTGGAAGGGGAGAGTAGCCACAGATACGCAGTATTTT. Its protein product is CAWKGRVATDTQYF.